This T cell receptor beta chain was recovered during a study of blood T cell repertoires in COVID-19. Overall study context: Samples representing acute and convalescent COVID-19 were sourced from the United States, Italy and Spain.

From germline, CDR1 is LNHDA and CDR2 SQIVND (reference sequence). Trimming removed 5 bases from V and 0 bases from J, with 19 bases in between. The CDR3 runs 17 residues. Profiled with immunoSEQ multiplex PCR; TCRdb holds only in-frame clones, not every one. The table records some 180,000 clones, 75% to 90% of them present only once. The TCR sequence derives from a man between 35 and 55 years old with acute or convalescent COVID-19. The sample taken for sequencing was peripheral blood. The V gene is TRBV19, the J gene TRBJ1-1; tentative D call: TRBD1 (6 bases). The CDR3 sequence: CASSPRGARLVNTEAFF. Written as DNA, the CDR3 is TGTGCCAGTAGTCCTCGGGGGGCGAGATTAGTGAACACTGAAGCTTTCTTT. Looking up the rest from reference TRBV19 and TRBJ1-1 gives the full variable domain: DGGITQSPKYLFRKEGQNVTLSCEQNLNHDAMYWYRQDPGQGLRLIYYSQIVNDFQKGDIAEGYSVSREKKESFPLTVTSAQKNPTAFYLCASSPRGARLVNTEAFFGQGTRLTVV.